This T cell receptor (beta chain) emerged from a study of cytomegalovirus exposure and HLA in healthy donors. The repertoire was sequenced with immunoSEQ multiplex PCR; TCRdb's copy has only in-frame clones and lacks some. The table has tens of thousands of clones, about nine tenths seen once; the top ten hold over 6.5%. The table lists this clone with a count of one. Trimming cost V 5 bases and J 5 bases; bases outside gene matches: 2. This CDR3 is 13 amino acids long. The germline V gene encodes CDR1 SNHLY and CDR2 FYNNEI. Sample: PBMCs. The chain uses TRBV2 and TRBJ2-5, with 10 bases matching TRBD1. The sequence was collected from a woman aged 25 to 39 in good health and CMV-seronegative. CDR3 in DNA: TGTGCCAGCAGTATGGGACAGGGGGAGACCCAGTACTTC. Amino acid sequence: CASSMGQGETQYF.